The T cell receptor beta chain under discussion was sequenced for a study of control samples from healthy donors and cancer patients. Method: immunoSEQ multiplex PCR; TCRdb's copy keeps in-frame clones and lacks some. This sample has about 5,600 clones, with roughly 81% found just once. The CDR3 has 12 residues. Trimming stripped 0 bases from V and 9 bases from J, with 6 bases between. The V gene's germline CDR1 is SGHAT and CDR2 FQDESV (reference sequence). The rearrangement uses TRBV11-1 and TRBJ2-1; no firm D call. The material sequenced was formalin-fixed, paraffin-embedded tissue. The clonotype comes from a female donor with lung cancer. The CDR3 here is CASSLARREQFF. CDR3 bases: TGTGCCAGCAGCTTAGCGCGGCGTGAGCAGTTCTTC.